One and the same sample provided the 8 T cell receptor beta chains below, sequenced in a study of cytomegalovirus exposure and HLA in healthy donors. PCR employed 60 Vbeta and 13 Jbeta primers. The table came from immunoSEQ multiplex PCR; TCRdb's copy has only in-frame clones and leaves some out. This sample has 80,000 to 100,000 clones, with about 81% found just once. Sequencing was carried out using PBMCs. These receptors all stem from a man aged 35 to 55 in good health and CMV-seronegative.

The chain employs TRBV9 and TRBJ2-5, with 9 bases aligning to TRBD1. The CDR3 runs 18 residues. After removal of 4 bases from V and 5 bases from J, the junction contained 18 bases not matched to a gene. Germline V gene sequence: CDR1 SGDLS, CDR2 YYNGEE. DNA for the CDR3: TGTGCCAGCAGCAGAGACGGGACAGGGATGAGAAGTCGGGAGACCCAGTACTTC. Its translation: CASSRDGTGMRSRETQYF.

The rearrangement links TRBV10-3 to TRBJ1-5, with D possibly TRBD1 on 6 matching bases. Trimming took off 4 bases at V and 2 bases at J, with 9 bases between the two ends. CDR3 length: 14 residues. Per the germline V gene, CDR1 is ENHRY and CDR2 is SYGVKD. This CDR3 reads CAISAGVGNQPQHF. DNA for the CDR3: TGTGCCATCAGTGCAGGGGTTGGCAATCAGCCCCAGCATTTT.

The V gene is TRBV5-5, the J gene TRBJ1-5, with D possibly being TRBD1 (6 bases). Trimming took off 0 bases at V and 6 bases at J, with 16 bases between the two ends. Germline values: CDR1 SGHKS, CDR2 YYEKEE (reference sequence). The CDR3 length is 16 residues. CDR3 sequence reads: CASSLAGRGRGQPQHF. DNA for the CDR3: TGTGCCAGCAGCTTGGCCGGCAGGGGTAGGGGTCAGCCCCAGCATTTT.

The genes are TRBV27 and TRBJ2-3; 7 nucleotides match TRBD1. CDR1 is MNHEY and CDR2 is SMNVEV in the germline V gene (reference sequence). This CDR3 spans 15 amino acids. V trimming: 6 bases; J trimming: 10 bases; junction bases outside the gene matches: 16. This chain's CDR3 is CASSRQGGQYQSQYF. The CDR3 nucleotides read TGTGCCAGCAGCCGACAAGGGGGACAGTACCAGTCGCAGTATTTT.

The CDR3 protein is CATSTTGAEKLFF. In DNA, the CDR3 is TGTGCCACCAGCACGACAGGGGCGGAAAAACTGTTTTTT. The V call is TRBV15, the J call TRBJ1-4; 8 bases line up with TRBD1. This CDR3 is built from 13 residues. Germline CDR1 and CDR2: LNHNV and YYDKDF (reference sequence). V dropped 4 bases and J dropped 8; count of bases not matched to a gene: 3.

This chain links TRBV6-1 with TRBJ1-3, with no clear D. Per germline, CDR1 MNHNS and CDR2 SASEGT. The CDR3 loop spans 15 amino acids. V was trimmed by 8 bases and J by 0 bases, leaving 14 bases between them. CDR3 sequence (DNA): TGTGCCAGCCACAGCAGCACAGACTCTGGAAACACCATATATTTT. Translating gives CASHSSTDSGNTIYF.

This clone was detected only a few times. This sequence joins TRBV11-2 and TRBJ2-1, with D tentatively TRBD1 (5 bases). V lost 1 base and J lost 13, with 14 bases in between. The CDR3 length is 13 residues. Germline V gene lookup returns CDR1 SGHAT and CDR2 FQNNGV. CDR3 sequence (DNA): TGTGCCAGCAGCTTAGTATTGCAGGGAACACAGTTCTTC. Translation: CASSLVLQGTQFF.

The CDR3: CASSEGRGGGGNQPQHF. For the CDR3, the DNA is TGTGCCAGCAGCGAGGGGAGGGGAGGGGGAGGCAATCAGCCCCAGCATTTT. V gene TRBV27 combines with J gene TRBJ1-5, with D tentatively TRBD1 (6 bases). Germline V CDR1 and CDR2: MNHEY, SMNVEV (reference sequence). The CDR3 consists of 17 residues. V lost 6 bases, J lost 2 bases, and 20 bases lay in between.